Each of the 27 T cell receptor beta chains below was sequenced from the same sample in a study of blood T cell repertoires in COVID-19. The assay was immunoSEQ multiplex PCR, and TCRdb's table has in-frame clones only and misses some. In the table there are approximately 120,000 clones, more than 70% of which are singletons. Sample: peripheral blood. These receptors were collected from a human donor in a cohort sampled during active COVID-19.

This chain links TRBV30 with TRBJ1-6; D perhaps matches TRBD1 (5 bases). The length of the CDR3 is 19 residues. With 2 bases removed from V and 5 bases from J, the gap between germline ends came to 25 bases. CDR1 and CDR2 from the germline V gene are GTSNPN and SVGIG (reference sequence). This CDR3 reads CAWSPIGGTLQNNNSPLHF. The DNA for the CDR3 is TGTGCCTGGAGTCCAATCGGCGGGACTCTACAGAACAATAATTCACCCCTCCACTTT.

The CDR3 here is CASSPRLAGGSDTQYF. CDR3 coding DNA: TGTGCCAGCAGTCCCAGACTAGCGGGAGGGTCAGATACGCAGTATTTT. V and J are TRBV7-2 and TRBJ2-3, with 14 positions matching TRBD2. Germline-derived CDR1 and CDR2 are SGHTA and FQGNSA. The CDR3 loop spans 16 amino acids. V dropped 6 bases and J dropped 4; count of bases not matched to a gene: 6.

The chain recombines TRBV28 with TRBJ1-2, with 7 bases aligning to TRBD1. V dropped 3 bases and J dropped 8; count of bases not matched to a gene: 9. Germline V gene lookup returns CDR1 MDHEN and CDR2 SYDVKM. This CDR3 is 14 amino acids long. The CDR3, as DNA: TGTGCCAGCAGTTTTTACAGGGGTCTTCGCGGCTACACCTTC. Translated, it gives CASSFYRGLRGYTF.

The V call is TRBV7-2, the J call TRBJ2-2, with 9 bases lining up with TRBD2. V dropped 5 bases and J dropped 4; count of bases not matched to a gene: 5. CDR1 is SGHTA and CDR2 is FQGNSA in the germline V gene. CDR3 length: 15 residues. In nucleotides, the CDR3 is TGTGCCAGCAGCCTCGTAGCGGGAGCCACCGGGGAGCTGTTTTTT. Encoded protein: CASSLVAGATGELFF.

This chain joins TRBV6-5 and TRBJ2-3; 8 bases line up with TRBD2. CDR3 length: 12 residues. Germline loops: CDR1 MNHEY, CDR2 SVGAGI. Germline trimming cut 6 bases from V and 12 bases from J; bases unmatched to any gene: 8. CDR3 sequence reads: CASSRQREPQYF. CDR3 bases: TGTGCCAGCAGCCGACAGCGGGAGCCTCAGTATTTT.

The V call is TRBV28, the J call TRBJ1-6; TRBD1 aligns across 10 bases. The CDR3 totals 15 residues. Germline CDR1 is MDHEN and CDR2 is SYDVKM. The ends lost 6 bases at V and 6 bases at J; junction bases unmatched: 5. The CDR3 DNA is TGTGCCAGCAGCCCCCGGGACAGGGGTAATTCACCCCTCCACTTT. Translating gives CASSPRDRGNSPLHF.

The V call is TRBV10-1, the J call TRBJ1-1; 8 bases agree with TRBD1. Germline trimming cut 1 base from V and 2 bases from J; bases unmatched to any gene: 3. In germline, CDR1 is WNHNN, CDR2 SYGVQD (reference sequence). The CDR3 covers 15 residues. This CDR3 reads CASSEYAGGNTEAFF. CDR3 in DNA: TGCGCCAGCAGTGAGTACGCAGGGGGCAACACTGAAGCTTTCTTT.

The CDR3 here is CASSIRFGILEEKLFF. The CDR3 DNA is TGTGCCAGCAGTATTAGGTTCGGGATTCTGGAGGAAAAACTGTTTTTT. The chain uses TRBV27 and TRBJ1-4, with D unclear. Germline V gives CDR1 MNHEY, CDR2 SMNVEV (reference sequence). This CDR3 contains 16 residues. V was cut by 5 bases and J by 8 bases, with 21 bases left in between.

The chain joins TRBV18 to TRBJ2-5, with D possibly being TRBD2 (6 bases). V was trimmed by 4 bases and J by 2 bases, leaving 11 bases between them. CDR3 size: 14 residues. CDR1 and CDR2 from the germline V gene are KGHSH and LQKENI. CDR3 residues: CASSQERVQETQYF. The CDR3 bases are TGTGCCAGCTCACAGGAGCGGGTACAAGAGACCCAGTACTTC.

This clone was detected a few times. V gene TRBV4-1 combines with J gene TRBJ2-6, with TRBD1 as a possible D gene (6 bases). CDR1 and CDR2 (germline): MGHRA, YSYEKL. Trimming left V 4 bases short and J 0 bases short, with 16 bases between. The CDR3 contains 18 residues. DNA for the CDR3: TGCGCCAGCAGCCCCGGGACAATCAGTATCTCTGGGGCCAACGTCCTGACTTTC. It encodes CASSPGTISISGANVLTF.

This clone was detected a few times. The rearrangement joins TRBV5-4 to TRBJ2-7, with 7 bases aligning to TRBD2. CDR3 length: 15 amino acids. Trimming removed 4 bases from V and 5 bases from J; junction bases left unmatched: 12. CDR1 SGHNT and CDR2 YYREEE come from the germline V gene (reference sequence). The DNA of the CDR3 is TGTGCCAGCAGCCTAGGGCGGGAGCGCCTTAACGAGCAGTACTTC. Translated, it gives CASSLGRERLNEQYF.

CDR3 sequence reads: CASSSRLTGYEAFF. The CDR3 nucleotides read TGTGCCAGCAGCTCCCGACTGACAGGGTATGAAGCTTTCTTT. The gene calls are TRBV5-6 and TRBJ1-1, with 7 bases aligning to TRBD1. Germline-derived CDR1 and CDR2 are SGHDT and YYEEEE. The V and J ends lost 3 bases and 7 bases, in that order; junction bases with no gene match: 9. CDR3 length equals 14 residues.

V is TRBV9 and J is TRBJ2-1, with a possible D match to TRBD2 (5 bases). Germline CDR1 is SGDLS and CDR2 is YYNGEE. Trimming took 0 bases from V and 7 from J, leaving 14 bases between them. CDR3 size: 15 residues. CDR3 residues: CASSVEAVALNEQFF. CDR3 DNA sequence: TGTGCCAGCAGCGTAGAAGCGGTAGCTTTAAATGAGCAGTTCTTC.

This rearrangement joins TRBV20-1 to TRBJ2-7, with D possibly matching TRBD2 (6 bases). The V end was cut by 3 bases, the J end by 7 bases, with 19 bases between. This CDR3 is 14 amino acids long. CDR1 is DFQATT and CDR2 is SNEGSKA in the germline V gene (reference sequence). The CDR3 sequence is CSASRRDGTSEQYF. CDR3 nucleotides: TGCAGTGCTAGTCGGCGGGACGGAACATCGGAGCAGTACTTC.

The J gene is TRBJ1-4, the V gene TRBV6-5; 7 bases are shared with TRBD1. Looked up from germline, CDR1 is MNHEY and CDR2 is SVGAGI. V lost 6 bases and J lost 6; bases outside the gene matches: 7. The CDR3 length is 14 residues. The chain's CDR3 is CASSQPGGDEKLFF. The CDR3 DNA is TGTGCCAGCAGCCAACCAGGGGGTGATGAAAAACTGTTTTTT.

V usage is TRBV4-1 and J usage is TRBJ1-1; 7 bases align to TRBD1. This CDR3 has 16 residues. Looked up from germline, CDR1 is MGHRA and CDR2 is YSYEKL. The junction had 9 bases not matched to a gene; V was cut back by 3 bases and J by 2 bases. The CDR3 loop is CASSQSKGTANTEAFF. The CDR3 nucleotides are TGCGCCAGCAGCCAGTCCAAGGGGACAGCCAACACTGAAGCTTTCTTT.

This chain links TRBV15 with TRBJ2-1; the D gene is possibly TRBD1 (5 bases). The CDR3 has 13 amino acids. The germline CDR1 and CDR2 sequences are LNHNV and YYDKDF (reference sequence). V lost 0 bases and J lost 13, with 13 bases in between. CDR3 DNA: TGTGCCACCAGCAGAGATCAGGCAGGGTTTCAGTTCTTC. It translates to CATSRDQAGFQFF.

The rearrangement links TRBV7-2 to TRBJ2-1, with 9 bases fitting TRBD2. This CDR3 is built from 15 residues. CDR1 is SGHTA and CDR2 is FQGNSA in the germline V gene. After removal of 3 bases from V and 8 bases from J, the junction contained 8 bases not matched to a gene. The CDR3 coding sequence is TGTGCCAGCAGCTTGATCCTAGCGGGATACTATGAGCAGTTCTTC. It specifies CASSLILAGYYEQFF. Together with reference TRBV7-2 and TRBJ2-1, the CDR3 gives the full variable domain: GAGVSQSPSNKVTEKGKDVELRCDPISGHTALYWYRQSLGQGLEFLIYFQGNSAPDKSGLPSDRFSAERTGGSVSTLTIQRTQQEDSAVYLCASSLILAGYYEQFFGPGTRLTVL.

The CDR3 is CASSFKPDTQYF. The CDR3 DNA reads as TGTGCCAGCAGTTTCAAGCCAGATACGCAGTATTTT. The J gene is TRBJ2-3, the V gene TRBV12-3 or TRBV12-4, with unresolved D. The length of the CDR3 is 12 residues. Deletions cut 3 bases from V and 4 bases from J, with 5 bases between.

This clone has only one observation. This chain links TRBV5-1 with TRBJ2-1; weak D call: TRBD1 (6 bases). Per germline, CDR1 SGHRS and CDR2 YFSETQ. The CDR3 extends over 13 amino acids. V was shortened by 4 bases and J by 5 bases, with 10 bases between the two germline ends. The CDR3 region is CASSTGQHNEQFF. In nucleotides, the CDR3 is TGCGCCAGCAGCACCGGACAGCACAATGAGCAGTTCTTC.

This chain connects TRBV20-1 to TRBJ2-7; no clear D gene. CDR1 and CDR2 from the germline V gene are DFQATT and SNEGSKA (reference sequence). CDR3 size: 10 residues. The V end lost 4 bases, the J end lost 4 bases, and 5 bases lay between the germline ends. The CDR3 region has the DNA TGCAGTGCTAAGACATACGAGCAGTACTTC. Protein: CSAKTYEQYF.

V gene TRBV11-1 combines with J gene TRBJ1-1; D is uncertain. V was clipped by 5 bases and J by 1 base, with 5 bases between them. The CDR3 is 12 residues long. Per the germline V gene, CDR1 is SGHAT and CDR2 is FQDESV (reference sequence). In nucleotides, the CDR3 is TGTGCCAGCAGCCCTAGGAACACTGAAGCTTTCTTT. Translation gives CASSPRNTEAFF.

J is TRBJ2-3 and V is TRBV9; possible D gene TRBD2, 6 bases. V was trimmed by 2 bases and J by 0 bases, leaving 19 bases between them. The CDR3 is 18 amino acids. Germline V CDR1 and CDR2: SGDLS, YYNGEE. CDR3 region: CASSVAGTYTSSTDTQYF. The CDR3 nucleotides are TGTGCCAGCAGCGTCGCCGGGACTTACACTTCTAGCACAGATACGCAGTATTTT.

The chain joins TRBV24-1 to TRBJ2-3; 8 bases fit TRBD1. Germline CDR1 KGHDR, CDR2 SFDVKD. J gave up 3 bases and V 4 bases, and 5 bases lay outside the gene matches. CDR3 length: 15 residues. The CDR3 loop is CATSDPGTGTDTQYF. CDR3 DNA sequence: TGTGCCACCAGTGACCCTGGGACAGGTACAGATACGCAGTATTTT.

CDR3 nucleotide sequence: TGTGCCAGCAGCTCCGGGACTACCACAGATACGCAGTATTTT. Its protein product is CASSSGTTTDTQYF. V usage is TRBV5-4 and J usage is TRBJ2-3; 7 bases line up with TRBD2. The CDR3 is made up of 14 amino acids. CDR1 SGHNT and CDR2 YYREEE come from the germline V gene (reference sequence). Unmatched junction bases numbered 3, after V lost 3 bases and J lost 2 bases.

The gene calls are TRBV19 and TRBJ2-1; the D is unclear. The CDR3 loop spans 13 amino acids. The germline V gene encodes CDR1 LNHDA and CDR2 SQIVND (reference sequence). Trimming removed 4 bases from V and 8 bases from J, with 12 bases in between. CDR3 sequence reads: CASSRPSKHEQFF. CDR3 sequence (DNA): TGTGCCAGTAGTAGGCCTAGTAAACATGAGCAGTTCTTC.

DNA for the CDR3: TGTGCCACCAGCATCGAGGGCGAGACCCAGTACTTC. Translation gives CATSIEGETQYF. The chain joins TRBV15 to TRBJ2-5; a weak D match, TRBD2 (5 bases). The germline V and J ends were trimmed by 4 bases and 5 bases, with 8 bases remaining between them. The CDR3 loop spans 12 amino acids. Germline V gene sequence: CDR1 LNHNV, CDR2 YYDKDF (reference sequence).